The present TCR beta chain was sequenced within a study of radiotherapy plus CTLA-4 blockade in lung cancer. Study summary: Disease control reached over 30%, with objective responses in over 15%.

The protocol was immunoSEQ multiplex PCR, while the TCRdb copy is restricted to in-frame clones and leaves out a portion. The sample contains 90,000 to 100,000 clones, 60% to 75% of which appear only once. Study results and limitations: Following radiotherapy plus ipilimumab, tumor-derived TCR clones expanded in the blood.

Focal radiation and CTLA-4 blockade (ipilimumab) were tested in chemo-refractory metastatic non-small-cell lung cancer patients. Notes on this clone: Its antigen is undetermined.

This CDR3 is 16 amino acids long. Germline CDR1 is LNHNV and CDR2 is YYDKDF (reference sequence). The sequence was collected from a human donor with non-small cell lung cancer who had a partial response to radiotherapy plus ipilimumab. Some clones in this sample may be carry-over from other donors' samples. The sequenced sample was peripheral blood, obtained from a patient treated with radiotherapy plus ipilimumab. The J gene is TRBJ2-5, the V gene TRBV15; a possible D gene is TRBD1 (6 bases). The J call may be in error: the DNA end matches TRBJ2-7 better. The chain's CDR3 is CATSRGYTGQSHEQYF. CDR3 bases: TGTGCCACCAGCCGGGGCTACACAGGGCAGAGCCACGAGCAGTACTTC.